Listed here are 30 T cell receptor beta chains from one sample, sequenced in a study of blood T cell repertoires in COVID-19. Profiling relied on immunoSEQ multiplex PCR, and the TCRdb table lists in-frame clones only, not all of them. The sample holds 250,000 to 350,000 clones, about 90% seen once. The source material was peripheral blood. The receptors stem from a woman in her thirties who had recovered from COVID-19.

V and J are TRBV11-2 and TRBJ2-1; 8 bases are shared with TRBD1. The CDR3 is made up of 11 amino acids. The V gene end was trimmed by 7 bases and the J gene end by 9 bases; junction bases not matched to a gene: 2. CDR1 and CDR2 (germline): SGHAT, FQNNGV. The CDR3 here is CASTQGVEQFF. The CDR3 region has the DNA TGTGCCAGCACACAGGGGGTTGAGCAGTTCTTC.

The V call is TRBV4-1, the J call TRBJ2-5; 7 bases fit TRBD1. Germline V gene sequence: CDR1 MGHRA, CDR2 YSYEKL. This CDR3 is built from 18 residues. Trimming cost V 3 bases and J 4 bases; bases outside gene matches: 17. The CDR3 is CASSHPRGQVAFGETQYF. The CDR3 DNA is TGCGCCAGCAGCCATCCTAGGGGGCAGGTCGCATTCGGAGAGACCCAGTACTTC.

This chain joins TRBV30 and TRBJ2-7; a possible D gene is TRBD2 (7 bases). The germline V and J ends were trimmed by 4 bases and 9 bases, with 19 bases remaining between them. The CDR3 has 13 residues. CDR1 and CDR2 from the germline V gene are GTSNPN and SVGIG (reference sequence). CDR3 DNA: TGTGCCTGGAAACCGACCGCGGGGGCTAGGCAGTACTTC. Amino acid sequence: CAWKPTAGARQYF. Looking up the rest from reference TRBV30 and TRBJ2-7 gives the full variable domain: SQTIHQWPATLVQPVGSPLSLECTVEGTSNPNLYWYRQAAGRGLQLLFYSVGIGQISSEVPQNLSASRPQDRQFILSSKKLLLSDSGFYLCAWKPTAGARQYFGPGTRLTVT.

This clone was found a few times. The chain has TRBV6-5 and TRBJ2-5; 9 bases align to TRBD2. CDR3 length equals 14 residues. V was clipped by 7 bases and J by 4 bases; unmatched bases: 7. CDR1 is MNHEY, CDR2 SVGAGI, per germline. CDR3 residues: CASKPGLAPETQYF. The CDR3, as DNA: TGTGCCAGCAAGCCGGGACTAGCCCCAGAGACCCAGTACTTC.

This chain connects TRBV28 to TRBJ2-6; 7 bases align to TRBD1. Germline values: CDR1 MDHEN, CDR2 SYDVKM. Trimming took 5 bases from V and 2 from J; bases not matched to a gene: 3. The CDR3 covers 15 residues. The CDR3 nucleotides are TGTGCCAGCAGTAAGGACAGGCCTGGGGCCAACGTCCTGACTTTC. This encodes CASSKDRPGANVLTF. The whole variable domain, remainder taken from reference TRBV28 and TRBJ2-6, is DVKVTQSSRYLVKRTGEKVFLECVQDMDHENMFWYRQDPGLGLRLIYFSYDVKMKEKGDIPEGYSVSREKKERFSLILESASTNQTSMYLCASSKDRPGANVLTFGAGSRLTVL.

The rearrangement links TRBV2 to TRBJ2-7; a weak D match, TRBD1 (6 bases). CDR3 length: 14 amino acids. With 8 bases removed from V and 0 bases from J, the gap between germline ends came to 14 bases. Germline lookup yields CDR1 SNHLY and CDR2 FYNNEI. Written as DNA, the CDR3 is TGTGCCAGCTCTACAGGGAGACTCTCCTACGAGCAGTACTTC. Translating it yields CASSTGRLSYEQYF.

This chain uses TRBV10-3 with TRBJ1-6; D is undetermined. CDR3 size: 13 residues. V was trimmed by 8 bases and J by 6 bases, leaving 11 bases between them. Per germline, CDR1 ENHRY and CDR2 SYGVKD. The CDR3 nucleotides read TGTGCCATCCGGTCAACGGTTAATTCACCCCTCCACTTT. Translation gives CAIRSTVNSPLHF.

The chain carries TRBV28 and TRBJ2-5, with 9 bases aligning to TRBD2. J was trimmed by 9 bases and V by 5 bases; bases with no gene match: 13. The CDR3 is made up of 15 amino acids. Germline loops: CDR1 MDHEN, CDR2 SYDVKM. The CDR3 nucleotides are TGTGCCAGCAGTATCGGAGCGGGAGGACCACGGGCCCAGTACTTC. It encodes CASSIGAGGPRAQYF.

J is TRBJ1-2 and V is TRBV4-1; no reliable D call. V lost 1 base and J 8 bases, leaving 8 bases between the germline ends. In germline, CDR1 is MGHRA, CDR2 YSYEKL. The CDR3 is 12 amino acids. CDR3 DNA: TGCGCCAGCAGCCAAGGTATGACAGGCTACACCTTC. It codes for CASSQGMTGYTF.

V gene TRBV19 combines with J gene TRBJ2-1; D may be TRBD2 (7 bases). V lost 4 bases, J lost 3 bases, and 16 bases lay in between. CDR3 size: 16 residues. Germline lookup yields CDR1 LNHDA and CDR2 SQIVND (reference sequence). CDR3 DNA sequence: TGTGCCAGTAGTACCGGTTCGCGGGGGCTCTACAATGAGCAGTTCTTC. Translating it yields CASSTGSRGLYNEQFF. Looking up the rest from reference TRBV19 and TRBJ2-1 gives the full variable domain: DGGITQSPKYLFRKEGQNVTLSCEQNLNHDAMYWYRQDPGQGLRLIYYSQIVNDFQKGDIAEGYSVSREKKESFPLTVTSAQKNPTAFYLCASSTGSRGLYNEQFFGPGTRLTVL.

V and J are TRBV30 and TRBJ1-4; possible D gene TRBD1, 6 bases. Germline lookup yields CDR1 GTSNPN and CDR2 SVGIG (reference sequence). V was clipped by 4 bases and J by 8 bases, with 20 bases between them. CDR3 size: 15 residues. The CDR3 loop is CAWNGLGGLEEKLFF. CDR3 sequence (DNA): TGTGCCTGGAATGGGCTGGGGGGGCTTGAGGAAAAACTGTTTTTT.

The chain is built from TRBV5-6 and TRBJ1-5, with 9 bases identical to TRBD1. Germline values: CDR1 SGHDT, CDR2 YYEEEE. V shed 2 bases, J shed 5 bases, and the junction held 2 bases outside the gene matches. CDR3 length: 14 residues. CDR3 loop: CASSFGTGYQPQHF. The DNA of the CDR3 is TGTGCCAGCAGCTTCGGGACAGGGTATCAGCCCCAGCATTTT.

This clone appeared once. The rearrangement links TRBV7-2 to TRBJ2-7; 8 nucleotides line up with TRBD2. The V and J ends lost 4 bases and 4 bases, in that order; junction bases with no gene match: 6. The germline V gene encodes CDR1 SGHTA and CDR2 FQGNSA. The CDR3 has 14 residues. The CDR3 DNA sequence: TGTGCCAGCAGCTCCGGGACGGGGGGGTACGAGCAGTACTTC. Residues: CASSSGTGGYEQYF.

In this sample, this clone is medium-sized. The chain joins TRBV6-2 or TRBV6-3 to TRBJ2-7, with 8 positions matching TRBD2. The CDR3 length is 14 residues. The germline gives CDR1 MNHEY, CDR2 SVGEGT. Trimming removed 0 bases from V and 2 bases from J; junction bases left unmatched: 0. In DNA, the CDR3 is TGTGCCAGCAGTTACTCGCGGGAGGCCTACGAGCAGTACTTC. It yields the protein CASSYSREAYEQYF.

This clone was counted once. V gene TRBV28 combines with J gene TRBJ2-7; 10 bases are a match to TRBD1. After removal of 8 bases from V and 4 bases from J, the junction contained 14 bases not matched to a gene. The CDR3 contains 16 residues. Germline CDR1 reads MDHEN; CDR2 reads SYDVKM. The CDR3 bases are TGTGCCAGCCTTAGAACCTTGACAGGGGGCAGTTACGAGCAGTACTTC. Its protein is CASLRTLTGGSYEQYF. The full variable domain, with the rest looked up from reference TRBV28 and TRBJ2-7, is DVKVTQSSRYLVKRTGEKVFLECVQDMDHENMFWYRQDPGLGLRLIYFSYDVKMKEKGDIPEGYSVSREKKERFSLILESASTNQTSMYLCASLRTLTGGSYEQYFGPGTRLTVT.

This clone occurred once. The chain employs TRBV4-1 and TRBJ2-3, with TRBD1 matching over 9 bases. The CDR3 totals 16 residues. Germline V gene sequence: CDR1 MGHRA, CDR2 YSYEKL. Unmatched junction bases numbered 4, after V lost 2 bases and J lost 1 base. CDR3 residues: CASSQQGQGGTDTQYF. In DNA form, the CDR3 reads TGCGCCAGCAGCCAACAGGGACAGGGTGGCACAGATACGCAGTATTTT.

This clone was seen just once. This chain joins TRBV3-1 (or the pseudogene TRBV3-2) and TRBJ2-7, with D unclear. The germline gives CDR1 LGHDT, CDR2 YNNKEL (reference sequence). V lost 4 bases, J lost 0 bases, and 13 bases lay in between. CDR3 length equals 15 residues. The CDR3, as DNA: TGTGCCAGCAGCCGCTCTAAACAGACCTCCTACGAGCAGTACTTC. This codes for CASSRSKQTSYEQYF.

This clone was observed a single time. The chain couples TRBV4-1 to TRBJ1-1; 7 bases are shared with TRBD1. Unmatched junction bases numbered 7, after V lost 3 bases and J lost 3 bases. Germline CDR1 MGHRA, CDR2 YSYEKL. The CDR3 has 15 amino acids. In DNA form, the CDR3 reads TGCGCCAGCAGCCACCGACAGGGTGTGGACACTGAAGCTTTCTTT. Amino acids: CASSHRQGVDTEAFF.

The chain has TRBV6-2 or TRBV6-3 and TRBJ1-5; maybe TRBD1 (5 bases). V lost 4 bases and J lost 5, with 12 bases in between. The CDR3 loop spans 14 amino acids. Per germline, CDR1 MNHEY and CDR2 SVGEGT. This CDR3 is CASSWGGPDQPQHF. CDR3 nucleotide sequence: TGTGCCAGCAGTTGGGGGGGACCCGATCAGCCCCAGCATTTT.

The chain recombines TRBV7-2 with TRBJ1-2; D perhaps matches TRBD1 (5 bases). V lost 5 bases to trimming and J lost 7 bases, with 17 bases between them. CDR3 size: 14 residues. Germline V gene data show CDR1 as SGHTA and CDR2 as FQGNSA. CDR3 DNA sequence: TGTGCCAGCAGCCCAAAATCGGGGGGGGTTGGCTACACCTTC. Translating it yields CASSPKSGGVGYTF.

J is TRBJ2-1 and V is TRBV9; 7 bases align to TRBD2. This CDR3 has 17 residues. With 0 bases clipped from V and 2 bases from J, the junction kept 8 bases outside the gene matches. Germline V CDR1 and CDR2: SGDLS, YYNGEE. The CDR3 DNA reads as TGTGCCAGCAGCGTAGAATTCGGGAGGAGCCCCTACAATGAGCAGTTCTTC. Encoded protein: CASSVEFGRSPYNEQFF.

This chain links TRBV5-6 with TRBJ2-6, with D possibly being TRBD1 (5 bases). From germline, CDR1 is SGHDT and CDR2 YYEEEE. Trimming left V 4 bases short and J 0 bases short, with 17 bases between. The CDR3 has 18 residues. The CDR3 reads CASSPLWGSSSGANVLTF. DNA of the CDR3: TGTGCCAGCAGCCCACTATGGGGCTCTAGCTCTGGGGCCAACGTCCTGACTTTC.

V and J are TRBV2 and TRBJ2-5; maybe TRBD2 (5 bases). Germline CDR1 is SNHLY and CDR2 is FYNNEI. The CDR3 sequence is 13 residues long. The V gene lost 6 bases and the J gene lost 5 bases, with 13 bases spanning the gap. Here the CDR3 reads CASRRADGETQYF. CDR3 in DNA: TGTGCCAGCAGGCGGGCCGACGGGGAGACCCAGTACTTC.

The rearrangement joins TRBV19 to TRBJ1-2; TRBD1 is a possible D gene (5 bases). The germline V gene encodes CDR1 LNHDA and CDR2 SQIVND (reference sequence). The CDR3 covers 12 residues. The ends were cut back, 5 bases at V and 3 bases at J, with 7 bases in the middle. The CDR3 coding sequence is TGTGCCAGTAGTGACAGCTACTATGGCTACACCTTC. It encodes CASSDSYYGYTF.

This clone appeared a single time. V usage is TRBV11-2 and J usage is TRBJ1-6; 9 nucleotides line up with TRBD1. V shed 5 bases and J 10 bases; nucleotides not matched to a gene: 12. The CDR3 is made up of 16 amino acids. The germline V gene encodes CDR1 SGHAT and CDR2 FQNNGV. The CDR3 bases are TGTGCCAGCAGCGCATCCGGACAGGGGTTTCGATCACCCCTCCACTTT. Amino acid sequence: CASSASGQGFRSPLHF.

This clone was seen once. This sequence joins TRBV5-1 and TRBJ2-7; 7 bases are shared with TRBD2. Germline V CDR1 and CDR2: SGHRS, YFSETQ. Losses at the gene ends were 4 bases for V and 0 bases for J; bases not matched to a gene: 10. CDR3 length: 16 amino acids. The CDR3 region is CASSLRTSVHSYEQYF. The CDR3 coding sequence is TGCGCCAGCAGCCTAAGAACTAGCGTTCACTCCTACGAGCAGTACTTC.

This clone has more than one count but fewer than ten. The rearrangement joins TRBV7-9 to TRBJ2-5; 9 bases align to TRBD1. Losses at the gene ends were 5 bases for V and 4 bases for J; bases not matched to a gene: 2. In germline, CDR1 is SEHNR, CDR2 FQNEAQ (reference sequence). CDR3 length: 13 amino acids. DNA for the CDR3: TGTGCCAGCAGCCCGGACAGGGGAGAGACCCAGTACTTC. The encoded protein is CASSPDRGETQYF.

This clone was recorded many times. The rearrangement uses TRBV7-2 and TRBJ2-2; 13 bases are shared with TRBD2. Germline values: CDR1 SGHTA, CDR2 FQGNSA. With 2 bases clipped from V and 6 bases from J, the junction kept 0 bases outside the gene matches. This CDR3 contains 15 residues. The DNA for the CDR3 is TGTGCCAGCAGCTTAACTAGCGGGAGGGCCGGGGAGCTGTTTTTT. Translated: CASSLTSGRAGELFF. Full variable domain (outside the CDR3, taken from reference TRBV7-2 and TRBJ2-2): GAGVSQSPSNKVTEKGKDVELRCDPISGHTALYWYRQSLGQGLEFLIYFQGNSAPDKSGLPSDRFSAERTGGSVSTLTIQRTQQEDSAVYLCASSLTSGRAGELFFGEGSRLTVL.

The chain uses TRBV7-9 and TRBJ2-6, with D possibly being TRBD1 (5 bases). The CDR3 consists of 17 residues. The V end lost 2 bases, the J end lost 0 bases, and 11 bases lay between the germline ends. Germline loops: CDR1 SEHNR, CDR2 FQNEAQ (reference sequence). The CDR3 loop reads CASSLPQGSSGANVLTF. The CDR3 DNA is TGTGCCAGCAGCTTACCCCAGGGATCCTCTGGGGCCAACGTCCTGACTTTC.

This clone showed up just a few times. CDR3 nucleotides: TGTGCCAGCTCACCTTCGACAGGGGAGTCCCATGGCTACACCTTC. Protein sequence: CASSPSTGESHGYTF. The chain links TRBV18 to TRBJ1-2; TRBD1 agrees at 8 bases. The length of the CDR3 is 15 residues. Germline V gene data show CDR1 as KGHSH and CDR2 as LQKENI. J was trimmed by 6 bases and V by 3 bases; bases with no gene match: 9.